The entry that follows covers one TCR beta chain sequence. The target antigen is unknown. Peripheral blood, roughly 9.3 milliliters per donor, was collected. Extraction yielded at least 5.5 micrograms of total RNA per sample. A second PCR, run for roughly 7 to 11 cycles, used a sample-barcoded 5' primer plus a J-beta primer mix. Any given sample supplied a minimum of 3 million CDR3-containing paired-end reads. Each CDR3 protein is one row after TCRdb ran MiXCR on the 5' RACE reads. This sample carries 790,000 or so distinct CDR3 sequences, 46% of them seen once, and the ten largest clones take approximately 18%. This sample was taken from a study of blood T cells in healthy people across ages. CDR1 is ENHRY and CDR2 is SYGVKD in the germline V gene. The CDR3 covers 15 residues. Trimming shortened V by 8 bases and J by 0 bases, and 14 bases separated the two germline ends. Overall study findings and caveats: A roughly linear fall in TCR beta diversity per million T cells was seen with increasing age.

Material for sequencing was blood. This clonotype was obtained from a man older than 75 in good health. This rearrangement joins TRBV10-3 to TRBJ2-1, with D perhaps being TRBD1 or TRBD2 (5 bases each). The CDR3 protein is CAIGVGGPSYNEQFF. CDR3 DNA sequence: TGTGCCATCGGGGTTGGGGGACCCTCCTACAATGAGCAGTTCTTC.